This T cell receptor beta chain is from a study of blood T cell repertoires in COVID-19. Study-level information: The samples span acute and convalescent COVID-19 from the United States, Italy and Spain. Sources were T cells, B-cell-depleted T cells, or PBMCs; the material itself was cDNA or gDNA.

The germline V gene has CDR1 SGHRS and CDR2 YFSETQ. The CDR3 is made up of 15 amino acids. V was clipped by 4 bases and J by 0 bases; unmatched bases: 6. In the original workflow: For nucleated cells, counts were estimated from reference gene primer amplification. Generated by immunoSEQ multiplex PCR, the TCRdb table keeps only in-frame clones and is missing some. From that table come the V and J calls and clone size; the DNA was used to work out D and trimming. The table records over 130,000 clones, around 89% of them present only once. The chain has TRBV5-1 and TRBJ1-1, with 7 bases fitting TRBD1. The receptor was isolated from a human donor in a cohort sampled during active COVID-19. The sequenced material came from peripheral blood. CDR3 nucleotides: TGCGCCAGCAGCCCAGAAACAGGGGTGAACACTGAAGCTTTCTTT. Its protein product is CASSPETGVNTEAFF.